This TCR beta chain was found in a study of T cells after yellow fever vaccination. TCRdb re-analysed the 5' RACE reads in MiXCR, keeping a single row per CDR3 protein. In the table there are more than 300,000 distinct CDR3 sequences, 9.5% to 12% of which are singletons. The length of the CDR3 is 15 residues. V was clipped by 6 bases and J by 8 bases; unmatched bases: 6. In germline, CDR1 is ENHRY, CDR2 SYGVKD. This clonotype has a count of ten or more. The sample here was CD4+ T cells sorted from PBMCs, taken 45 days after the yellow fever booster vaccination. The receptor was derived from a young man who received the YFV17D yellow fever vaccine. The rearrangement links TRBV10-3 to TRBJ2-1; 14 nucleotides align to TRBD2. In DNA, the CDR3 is TGTGCCATCAGACCGGGACTAGCGGGGGCGTATGAGCAGTTCTTC. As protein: CAIRPGLAGAYEQFF.